A selection of T cell receptor beta chains follows, all from one sample in a study of blood T cell repertoires in COVID-19. Some clones are missing from TCRdb's copy, which holds only in-frame ones; the method was immunoSEQ multiplex PCR. This sample has 120,000 or so clones; roughly 90% occur once, and the top ten carry 4% to 5.5%. The material sequenced was peripheral blood. The origin of the receptors is a man aged 40-49 years with acute or convalescent COVID-19. The CDR3 runs from the conserved cysteine through the conserved F or W. D genes are given only for firm matches. The size of a clone is reported for some rows only, either as once, few or many, or as a class for expanded clones.

D gene,V gene,clone size,J gene,CDR3 protein,CDR3 DNA
TRBD1,TRBV11-2,.,TRBJ2-2,CASSLAGTGTGELFF,TGTGCCAGCAGCTTAGCCGGGACAGGCACCGGGGAGCTGTTTTTT
.,TRBV7-8,.,TRBJ2-3,CASSFRRDTDTQYF,TGTGCCAGCAGCTTCCGACGGGACACAGATACGCAGTATTTT
.,TRBV5-1,.,TRBJ2-2,CASSLIGAGELFF,TGCGCCAGCAGCTTGATCGGGGCCGGGGAGCTGTTTTTT
.,TRBV6-4,.,TRBJ2-1,CASSVQNEGEQFF,TGTGCCAGCAGTGTCCAGAATGAGGGTGAGCAGTTCTTC
.,TRBV7-2,.,TRBJ2-7,CASSNGISYEQYF,TGTGCCAGCAGCAACGGGATCTCCTACGAGCAGTACTTC
TRBD2,TRBV19,once,TRBJ2-7,CASSTGVLAGGNEQYF,TGTGCCAGTAGTACAGGTGTACTAGCGGGGGGGAACGAGCAGTACTTC
.,TRBV30,.,TRBJ2-7,CAWSVLQGDEQYF,TGTGCCTGGAGTGTACTACAAGGAGACGAGCAGTACTTC
.,TRBV4-2,.,TRBJ2-7,CASSQDGTGDLSYEQYF,TGTGCCAGCAGCCAAGATGGCACGGGGGACCTCTCCTACGAGCAGTACTTC
.,TRBV7-9,.,TRBJ1-6,CASSELQGNNSPLHF,TGTGCCAGCAGCGAACTCCAGGGGAATAATTCACCCCTCCACTTT
TRBD1,TRBV6-5,.,TRBJ1-2,CASSYDRGGSYTF,TGTGCCAGCAGTTACGACAGGGGGGGCAGCTACACCTTC
.,TRBV6-1,.,TRBJ1-1,CASSDKGLNTEAFF,TGTGCCAGCAGTGATAAGGGGCTGAACACTGAAGCTTTCTTT
TRBD2,TRBV29-1,.,TRBJ2-5,CSVERVSGSQGETQYF,TGCAGCGTTGAGCGAGTAAGCGGGAGCCAGGGAGAGACCCAGTACTTC
.,TRBV10-3,.,TRBJ1-4,CAISTGVLATNEKLFF,TGTGCCATCTCTACGGGGGTCCTTGCAACTAATGAAAAACTGTTTTTT
.,TRBV4-1,.,TRBJ2-1,CASSQDWAPLSSYNEQFF,TGCGCCAGCAGCCAAGACTGGGCCCCTCTAAGCTCCTACAATGAGCAGTTCTTC
.,TRBV6-5,.,TRBJ2-7,CASSRRPGARNEQYF,TGTGCCAGCAGTCGACGACCGGGAGCTAGGAACGAGCAGTACTTC
.,TRBV6-2/TRBV6-3,.,TRBJ1-3,CASSTGSGNTIYF,TGTGCCAGCAGTACAGGGAGTGGAAACACCATATATTTT
TRBD1,TRBV4-1,.,TRBJ2-2,CASSPPGTANTGELFF,TGCGCCAGCAGCCCGCCAGGGACAGCGAACACCGGGGAGCTGTTTTTT
TRBD1,TRBV18,few,TRBJ1-5,CASSPSAGQGGGQPQHF,TGTGCCAGCTCACCGTCGGCGGGACAGGGAGGCGGACAGCCCCAGCATTTT
.,TRBV10-1,.,TRBJ2-7,CASSESRSYEQYF,TGCGCCAGCAGTGAGTCGCGGAGCTACGAGCAGTACTTC
.,TRBV11-2,.,TRBJ2-1,CASSLSSTEQFF,TGTGCCAGCAGCTTAAGTAGCACGGAGCAGTTCTTC
.,TRBV27,few,TRBJ1-1,CASSLWSGALEAFF,TGTGCCAGCAGTTTATGGTCGGGAGCATTGGAAGCTTTCTTT
TRBD1,TRBV27,few,TRBJ1-1,CASSLFPTGGTEAFF,TGTGCCAGCAGTTTATTCCCGACAGGGGGCACTGAAGCTTTCTTT
.,TRBV6-5,.,TRBJ1-2,CASDAGHHYGYTF,TGTGCCAGCGACGCAGGGCACCACTATGGCTACACCTTC
.,TRBV7-2,few,TRBJ2-7,CASSSAHNEQYF,TGTGCCAGCAGCTCTGCCCACAACGAGCAGTACTTC
.,TRBV18,.,TRBJ1-1,CASSETGNTEAFF,TGTGCCAGCTCAGAGACAGGAAACACTGAAGCTTTCTTT
.,TRBV5-1,.,TRBJ2-2,CASRWTVTGELFF,TGCGCCAGCAGGTGGACAGTGACCGGGGAGCTGTTTTTT
.,TRBV11-3,.,TRBJ2-1,CASSLGATDEQFF,TGTGCCAGCAGCTTAGGGGCAACGGATGAGCAGTTCTTC
.,TRBV2,.,TRBJ1-1,CASRSELTAEAFF,TGTGCCAGCCGCTCCGAGTTAACGGCTGAAGCTTTCTTT
TRBD2,TRBV11-3,.,TRBJ2-1,CASSLGGLAGVHEQFF,TGTGCCAGCAGCTTAGGGGGACTAGCGGGAGTTCATGAGCAGTTCTTC
.,TRBV7-3,.,TRBJ1-1,CASSEGVGRTEAFF,TGTGCCAGCAGCGAAGGGGTGGGTCGCACTGAAGCTTTCTTT
TRBD1,TRBV5-1,.,TRBJ1-4,CASSPGTGTNNEKLFF,TGCGCCAGCAGCCCTGGGACAGGGACGAATAATGAAAAACTGTTTTTT
TRBD1,TRBV5-1,.,TRBJ1-1,CASSLQAAGGNTEAFF,TGCGCCAGCAGCTTGCAGGCGGCAGGGGGGAACACTGAAGCTTTCTTT
.,TRBV7-9,few,TRBJ1-2,CASSLEGHGSGYTF,TGTGCCAGCAGCTTAGAGGGACATGGGTCTGGCTACACCTTC
.,TRBV7-2,few,TRBJ1-2,CASSWGGATNGYTF,TGTGCCAGCAGCTGGGGGGGCGCGACGAATGGCTACACCTTC
.,TRBV6-5,once,TRBJ1-2,CASNKGQRNYGYTF,TGTGCCAGCAACAAAGGACAGCGTAACTATGGCTACACCTTC
TRBD1,TRBV19,.,TRBJ1-5,CASSIVTQGEGQPQHF,TGTGCCAGTAGTATAGTTACACAGGGGGAGGGTCAGCCCCAGCATTTT
TRBD1,TRBV5-1,few,TRBJ1-2,CASRTGMEDGYTF,TGCGCCAGCAGGACAGGGATGGAAGACGGCTACACCTTC
.,TRBV5-1,.,TRBJ2-6,CASSLVVLSGANVLTF,TGCGCCAGCAGCTTGGTTGTACTCTCTGGGGCCAACGTCCTGACTTTC
.,TRBV6-2/TRBV6-3,once,TRBJ1-3,CASSYVGDFTGNTIYF,TGTGCCAGCAGTTATGTCGGTGACTTTACTGGAAACACCATATATTTT
.,TRBV9,.,TRBJ1-2,CASSVEEDYGYTF,TGTGCCAGCAGCGTAGAGGAGGACTATGGCTACACCTTC
TRBD1,TRBV5-1,few,TRBJ2-7,CASSLTGVSSYEQYF,TGCGCCAGCAGCTTGACAGGGGTATCCTCCTACGAGCAGTACTTC
.,TRBV5-1,.,TRBJ2-5,CASSPRSETQYF,TGCGCCAGCAGCCCTAGAAGCGAGACCCAGTACTTC
TRBD1,TRBV19,.,TRBJ1-1,CASSIQKSETGPNTEAFF,TGTGCCAGTAGTATACAGAAATCTGAGACAGGGCCGAACACTGAAGCTTTCTTT
TRBD1,TRBV5-1,.,TRBJ2-7,CASRDETGGHYEQYF,TGCGCCAGCAGGGATGAAACAGGGGGCCACTACGAGCAGTACTTC
.,TRBV5-4,.,TRBJ1-2,CASSSLGGAPIYGYTF,TGTGCCAGCAGCTCCTTGGGGGGGGCCCCCATCTATGGCTACACCTTC
TRBD2,TRBV11-3,.,TRBJ2-2,CASGSTSGTGELFF,TGTGCCAGCGGGTCGACTAGCGGAACCGGGGAGCTGTTTTTT
TRBD1,TRBV5-4,.,TRBJ1-3,CASSVDRAKAGNTIYF,TGTGCCAGCAGCGTAGACAGGGCGAAAGCTGGAAACACCATATATTTT
.,TRBV5-1,.,TRBJ1-2,CASSETPSYGYTF,TGCGCCAGCAGCGAGACACCTTCCTATGGCTACACCTTC
TRBD2,TRBV4-2,.,TRBJ2-3,CASSQLTSGRTDTQYF,TGTGCCAGCAGCCAACTTACTAGCGGACGCACAGATACGCAGTATTTT
.,TRBV2,.,TRBJ2-4,CASSGGDSLAKNIQYF,TGTGCCAGCAGTGGGGGGGACAGTCTAGCCAAAAACATTCAGTACTTC
.,TRBV30,.,TRBJ1-6,CAWSVYPRLEDSPLHF,TGTGCCTGGAGTGTTTACCCCAGGCTGGAGGATTCACCCCTCCACTTT